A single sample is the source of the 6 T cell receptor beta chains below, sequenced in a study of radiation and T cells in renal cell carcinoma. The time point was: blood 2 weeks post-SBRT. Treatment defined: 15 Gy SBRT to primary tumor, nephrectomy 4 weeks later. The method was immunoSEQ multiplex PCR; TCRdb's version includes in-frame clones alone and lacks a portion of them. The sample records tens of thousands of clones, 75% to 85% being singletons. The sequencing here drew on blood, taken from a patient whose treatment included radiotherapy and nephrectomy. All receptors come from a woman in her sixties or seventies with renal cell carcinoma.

The DNA for the CDR3 is TGTGCCAGCAGGCTGGGTGGCAGGACCGGGGAGCTGTTTTTT. Translating gives CASRLGGRTGELFF. The V and J genes are TRBV6-1 and TRBJ2-2; D is ambiguous. This CDR3 has 14 residues. V lost 6 bases and J 5 bases, leaving 13 bases between the germline ends. Germline CDR1 is MNHNS and CDR2 is SASEGT.

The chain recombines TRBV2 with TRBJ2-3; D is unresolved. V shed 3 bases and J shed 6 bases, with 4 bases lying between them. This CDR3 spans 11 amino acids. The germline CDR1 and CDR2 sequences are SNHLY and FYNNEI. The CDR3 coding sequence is TGTGCCAGCAGTGAGGGGGATACGCAGTATTTT. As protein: CASSEGDTQYF.

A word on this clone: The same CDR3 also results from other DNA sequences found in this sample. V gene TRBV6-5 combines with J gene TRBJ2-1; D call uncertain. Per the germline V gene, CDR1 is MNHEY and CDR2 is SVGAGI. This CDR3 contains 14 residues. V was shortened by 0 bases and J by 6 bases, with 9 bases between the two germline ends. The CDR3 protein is CASSYSPIRNEQFF. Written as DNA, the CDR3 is TGTGCCAGCAGTTACTCCCCTATCCGCAATGAGCAGTTCTTC.

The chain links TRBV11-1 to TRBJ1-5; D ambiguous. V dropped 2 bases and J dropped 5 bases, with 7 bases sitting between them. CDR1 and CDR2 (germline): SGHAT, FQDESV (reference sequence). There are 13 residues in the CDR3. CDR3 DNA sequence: TGTGCCAGCAGCTTAAACAACGATCAGCCCCAGCATTTT. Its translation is CASSLNNDQPQHF.

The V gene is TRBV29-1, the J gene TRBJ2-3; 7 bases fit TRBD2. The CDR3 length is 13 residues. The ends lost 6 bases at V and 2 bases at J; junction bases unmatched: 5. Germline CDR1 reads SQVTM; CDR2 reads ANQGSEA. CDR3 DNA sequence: TGCAGCGTAAGGGACTACAACACAGATACGCAGTATTTT. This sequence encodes CSVRDYNTDTQYF.

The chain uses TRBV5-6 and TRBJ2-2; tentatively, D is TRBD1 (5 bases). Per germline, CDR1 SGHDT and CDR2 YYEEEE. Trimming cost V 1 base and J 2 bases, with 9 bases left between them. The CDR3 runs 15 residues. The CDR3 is CASSLLRANTGELFF. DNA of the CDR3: TGTGCCAGCAGCTTGCTCAGGGCCAACACCGGGGAGCTGTTTTTT. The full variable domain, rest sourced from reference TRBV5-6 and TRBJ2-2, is DAGVTQSPTHLIKTRGQQVTLRCSPKSGHDTVSWYQQALGQGPQFIFQYYEEEERQRGNFPDRFSGHQFPNYSSELNVNALLLGDSALYLCASSLLRANTGELFFGEGSRLTVL.